Below, 3 T cell receptor beta chains from the same sample are listed, as sequenced in a study of blood T cell repertoires in COVID-19. Repertoires were generated with immunoSEQ multiplex PCR, while TCRdb's copy carries only in-frame clones and drops some. Here the sample spans 200,000 to 250,000 clones, around 84% being singletons. The sequenced sample consisted of peripheral blood. Receptors were obtained from a man younger than 40 with active or convalescent COVID-19.

The genes are TRBV24-1 and TRBJ2-5; 11 nucleotides align to TRBD2. From germline, CDR1 is KGHDR and CDR2 SFDVKD. The length of the CDR3 is 15 residues. Unmatched junction bases numbered 8, after V lost 5 bases and J lost 7 bases. CDR3 nucleotide sequence: TGTGCCACCAGTGTTGTAGCGGGGGGGCCGACGACCCAGTACTTC. Translating it yields CATSVVAGGPTTQYF.

As regards this clone: Additional DNA sequences in this sample encode the identical CDR3. V gene TRBV7-3 combines with J gene TRBJ1-1; tentatively, D is TRBD1 (5 bases). V was trimmed by 5 bases and J by 1 base, leaving 11 bases between them. The CDR3 spans 14 residues. Germline V gives CDR1 SGHTA, CDR2 FQGTGA. The CDR3 region has the DNA TGTGCCAGCAGCCTATCCGGGGGGAACACTGAAGCTTTCTTT. It translates to CASSLSGGNTEAFF. Looking up the rest from reference TRBV7-3 and TRBJ1-1 gives the full variable domain: GAGVSQTPSNKVTEKGKYVELRCDPISGHTALYWYRQSLGQGPEFLIYFQGTGAADDSGLPNDRFFAVRPEGSVSTLKIQRTERGDSAVYLCASSLSGGNTEAFFGQGTRLTVV.

The rearrangement joins TRBV7-8 to TRBJ2-1; a weak D match, TRBD2 (6 bases). Germline loops: CDR1 SGHVS, CDR2 FQNEAQ. This CDR3 has 15 residues. V shed 0 bases and J shed 7 bases, with 13 bases lying between them. The CDR3, as DNA: TGTGCCAGCAGCTTAGCCTGGGGGGTTGCGAATGAGCAGTTCTTC. It encodes CASSLAWGVANEQFF. The variable domain in full, with the rest retrieved from reference TRBV7-8 and TRBJ2-1, is GAGVSQSPRYKVAKRGQDVALRCDPISGHVSLFWYQQALGQGPEFLTYFQNEAQLDKSGLPSDRFFAERPEGSVSTLKIQRTQQEDSAVYLCASSLAWGVANEQFFGPGTRLTVL.